This TCR beta chain was documented in a study of CDR3 diversity in severe acne. Each CDR3 protein is one row after TCRdb ran MiXCR on the PCR reads. The sample yields some 85,000 distinct CDR3 sequences, 45% to 55% seen once. The germline gives CDR1 SGHRS, CDR2 YFSETQ. Trimming took 0 bases from V and 4 from J, leaving 13 bases between them. The CDR3 spans 15 residues. This chain connects TRBV5-1 to TRBJ1-1, with D possibly TRBD1 on 5 matching bases. Sequenced material: blood. The receptor comes from a male donor with severe acne vulgaris. In DNA, the CDR3 is TGCGCCAGCAGCTTGGCCGGTGGTGGGGGCACTGAAGCTTTCTTT. This gives the protein CASSLAGGGGTEAFF.